The text below deals with one T cell receptor (beta chain). The CDR3 goes on 3 residues after the read ends, and that part is filled in from the germline J gene. The data originate from a study of T cells in women clearing cervical HPV infection. Clones were read by immunoSEQ multiplex PCR, and TCRdb kept only the in-frame ones, dropping some. The repertoire table contains around 19,000 clones. Germline V lookup: CDR1 SGHTA, CDR2 FQGTGA. The V end was cut by 1 base, the J end by 7 bases, with 13 bases between. The CDR3 covers 15 residues. The sequencing input was blood buffy coat. The receptor was derived from a woman aged 18-70 years with a cervical HPV16 infection that either progressed to CIN3+ or cleared (not recorded which). The genes are TRBV7-3 and TRBJ2-2; D is ambiguous. CDR3 amino acids: CASSLNPVGFGELFF. The covered CDR3 bases are TGTGCCAGCAGCTTAAACCCCGTGGGCTTCGGGGAG.